The source of this TCR beta chain is a study of control samples from healthy donors and cancer patients. Some clones are missing from TCRdb's copy, which holds only in-frame ones; the method was immunoSEQ multiplex PCR. Among approximately 71,000 clones, roughly 86% were seen once, and the ten largest hold under 20%. The CDR3 contains 18 residues. Trimming took 4 bases from V and 1 from J, leaving 18 bases between them. The germline V gene has CDR1 SGHRS and CDR2 YFSETQ. The sequenced sample was PBMCs. This receptor was obtained from a man aged 55 to 70 with lung cancer. V and J are TRBV5-1 and TRBJ2-6; the D gene is possibly TRBD1 (6 bases). The CDR3 coding sequence is TGCGCCAGCAGCCCGGGGACAATTCGGACATCTGGGGCCAACGTCCTGACTTTC. Its protein product is CASSPGTIRTSGANVLTF.